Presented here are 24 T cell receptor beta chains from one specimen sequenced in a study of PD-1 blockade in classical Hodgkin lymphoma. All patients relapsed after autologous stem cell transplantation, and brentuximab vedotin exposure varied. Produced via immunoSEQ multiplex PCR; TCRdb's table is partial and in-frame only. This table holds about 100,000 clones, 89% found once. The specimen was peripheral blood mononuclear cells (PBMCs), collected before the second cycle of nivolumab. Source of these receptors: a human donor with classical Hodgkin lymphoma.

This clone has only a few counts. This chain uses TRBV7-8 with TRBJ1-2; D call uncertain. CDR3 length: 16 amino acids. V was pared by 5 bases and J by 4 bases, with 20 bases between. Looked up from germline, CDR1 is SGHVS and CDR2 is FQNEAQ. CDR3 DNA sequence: TGTGCCAGCAGCGCGACACTCGGGGAATTTCTCTATGGCTACACCTTC. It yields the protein CASSATLGEFLYGYTF.

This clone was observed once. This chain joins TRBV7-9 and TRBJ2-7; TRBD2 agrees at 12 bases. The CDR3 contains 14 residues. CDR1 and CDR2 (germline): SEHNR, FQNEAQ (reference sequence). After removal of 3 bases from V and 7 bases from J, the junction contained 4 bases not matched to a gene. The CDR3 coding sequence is TGTGCCAGCAGCTTGACTAGCGGGAGTTTAGAGCAGTACTTC. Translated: CASSLTSGSLEQYF.

CDR3 bases: TGTGCCAGCAGCGGGGGGGGGACGAGGGCCTCCTACAATGAGCAGTTCTTC. Residues: CASSGGGTRASYNEQFF. The rearrangement uses TRBV7-2 and TRBJ2-1, with 7 bases aligning to TRBD2. V lost 5 bases and J lost 0; bases outside the gene matches: 10. This CDR3 comprises 17 residues. From germline, CDR1 is SGHTA and CDR2 FQGNSA.

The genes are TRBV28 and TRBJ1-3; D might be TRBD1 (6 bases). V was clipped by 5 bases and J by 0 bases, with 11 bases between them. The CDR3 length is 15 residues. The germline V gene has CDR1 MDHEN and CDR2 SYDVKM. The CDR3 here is CASSPTGVSGNTIYF. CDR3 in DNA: TGTGCCAGCAGTCCGACAGGAGTCTCTGGAAACACCATATATTTT.

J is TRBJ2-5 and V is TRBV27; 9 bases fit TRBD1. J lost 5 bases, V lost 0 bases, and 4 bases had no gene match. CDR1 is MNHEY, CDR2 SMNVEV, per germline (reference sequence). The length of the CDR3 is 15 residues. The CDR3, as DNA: TGTGCCAGCAGTTTATCTGAGGGGACAGGGGAGACCCAGTACTTC. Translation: CASSLSEGTGETQYF.

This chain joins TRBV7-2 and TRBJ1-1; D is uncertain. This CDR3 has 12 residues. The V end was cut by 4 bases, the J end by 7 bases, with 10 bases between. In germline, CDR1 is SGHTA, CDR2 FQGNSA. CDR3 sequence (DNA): TGTGCCAGCAGCTACGTAACGGGTGAAGCTTTCTTT. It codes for CASSYVTGEAFF.

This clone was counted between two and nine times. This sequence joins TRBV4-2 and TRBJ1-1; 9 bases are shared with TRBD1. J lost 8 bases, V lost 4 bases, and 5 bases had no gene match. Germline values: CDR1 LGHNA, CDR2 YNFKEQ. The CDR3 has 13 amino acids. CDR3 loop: CASSPGQGNEAFF. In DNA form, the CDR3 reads TGTGCCAGCAGCCCCGGACAGGGGAACGAAGCTTTCTTT.

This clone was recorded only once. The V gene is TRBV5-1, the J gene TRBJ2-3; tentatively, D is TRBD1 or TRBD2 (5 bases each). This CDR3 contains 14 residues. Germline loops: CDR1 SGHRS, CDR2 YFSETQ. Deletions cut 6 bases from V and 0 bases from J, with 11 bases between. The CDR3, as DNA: TGCGCCAGCAACCAGGGAGTGAGCACAGATACGCAGTATTTT. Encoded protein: CASNQGVSTDTQYF.

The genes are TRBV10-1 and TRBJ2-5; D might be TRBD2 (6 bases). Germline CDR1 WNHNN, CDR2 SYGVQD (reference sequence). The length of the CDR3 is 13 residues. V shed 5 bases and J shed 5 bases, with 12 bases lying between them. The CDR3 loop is CASSRELEETQYF. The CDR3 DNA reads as TGCGCCAGCAGTCGGGAGCTTGAGGAGACCCAGTACTTC.

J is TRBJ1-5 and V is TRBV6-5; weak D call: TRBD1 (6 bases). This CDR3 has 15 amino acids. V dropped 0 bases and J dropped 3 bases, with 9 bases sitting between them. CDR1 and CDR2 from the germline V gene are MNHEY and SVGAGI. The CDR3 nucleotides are TGTGCCAGCAGTTACTCTGACAGGCTCAATCAGCCCCAGCATTTT. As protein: CASSYSDRLNQPQHF.

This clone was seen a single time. Written as DNA, the CDR3 is TGCGCCAGCAGCTCTCAAGCGGGAGGGCCTATCGCCTACGAGCAGTACTTC. This gives the protein CASSSQAGGPIAYEQYF. This rearrangement joins TRBV4-1 to TRBJ2-7, with 10 bases aligning to TRBD2. Germline CDR1 MGHRA, CDR2 YSYEKL. V lost 5 bases to trimming and J lost 2 bases; unmatched junction nucleotides: 12. The CDR3 covers 17 residues.

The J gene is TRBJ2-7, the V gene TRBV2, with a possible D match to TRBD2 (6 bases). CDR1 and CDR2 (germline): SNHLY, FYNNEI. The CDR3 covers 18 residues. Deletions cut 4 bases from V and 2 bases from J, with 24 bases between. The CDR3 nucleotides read TGTGCCAGCAGTGTTCTTGAAGCGGGTACCCTTCCCCCCTACGAGCAGTACTTC. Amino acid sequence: CASSVLEAGTLPPYEQYF.

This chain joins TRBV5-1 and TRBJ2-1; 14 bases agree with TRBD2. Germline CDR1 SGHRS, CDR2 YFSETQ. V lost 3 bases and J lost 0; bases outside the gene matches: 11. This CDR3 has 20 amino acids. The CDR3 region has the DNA TGCGCCAGCAGCTCGGAAGGGGGACTAGCGGGAGAGACCTCCTACAATGAGCAGTTCTTC. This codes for CASSSEGGLAGETSYNEQFF.

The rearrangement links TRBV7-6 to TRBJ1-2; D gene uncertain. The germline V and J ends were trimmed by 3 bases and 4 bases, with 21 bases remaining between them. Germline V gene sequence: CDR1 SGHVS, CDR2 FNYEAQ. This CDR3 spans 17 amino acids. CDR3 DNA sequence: TGTGCCAGCAGCTTCACCGGGAAGCCAAACCTATTCTATGGCTACACCTTC. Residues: CASSFTGKPNLFYGYTF.

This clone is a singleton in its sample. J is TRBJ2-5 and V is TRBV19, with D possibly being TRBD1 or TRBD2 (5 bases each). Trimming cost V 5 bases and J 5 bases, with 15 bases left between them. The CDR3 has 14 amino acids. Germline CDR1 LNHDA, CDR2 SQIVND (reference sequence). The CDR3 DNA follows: TGTGCCAGTAGTCCAGTCCCGGGACCGGAGACCCAGTACTTC. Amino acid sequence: CASSPVPGPETQYF.

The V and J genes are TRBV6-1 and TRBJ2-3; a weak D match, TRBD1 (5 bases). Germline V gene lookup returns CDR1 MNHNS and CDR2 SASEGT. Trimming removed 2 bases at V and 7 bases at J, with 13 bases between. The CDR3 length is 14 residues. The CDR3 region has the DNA TGTGCCAGCAGTGAAAAGGGGTCAGGGAATACGCAGTATTTT. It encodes CASSEKGSGNTQYF.

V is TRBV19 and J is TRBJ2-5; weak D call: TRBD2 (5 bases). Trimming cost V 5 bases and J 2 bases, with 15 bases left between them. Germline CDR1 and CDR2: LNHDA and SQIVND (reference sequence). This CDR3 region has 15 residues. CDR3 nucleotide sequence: TGTGCCAGTAGTGCACGCCAGCGGCAACAAGAGACCCAGTACTTC. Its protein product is CASSARQRQQETQYF.

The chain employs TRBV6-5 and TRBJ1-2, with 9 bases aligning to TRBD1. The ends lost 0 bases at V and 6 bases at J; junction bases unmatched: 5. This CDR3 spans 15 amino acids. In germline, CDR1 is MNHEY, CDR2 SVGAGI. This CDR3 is CASSYSNRGLDGYTF. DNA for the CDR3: TGTGCCAGCAGTTACTCGAACAGGGGGCTGGATGGCTACACCTTC.

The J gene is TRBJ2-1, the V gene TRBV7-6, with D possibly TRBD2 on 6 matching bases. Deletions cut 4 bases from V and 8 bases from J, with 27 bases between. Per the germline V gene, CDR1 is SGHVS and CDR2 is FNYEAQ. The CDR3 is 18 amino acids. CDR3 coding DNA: TGTGCCAGCAGCTCCCTCGGGACTTCTCAGACCCGCCGCGATGAGCAGTTCTTC. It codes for CASSSLGTSQTRRDEQFF.

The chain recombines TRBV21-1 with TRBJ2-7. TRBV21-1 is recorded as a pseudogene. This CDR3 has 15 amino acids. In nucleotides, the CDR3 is TGTGCCAGCCGGACGGGAGGAGGGGGCTCGGAAGAGCAGTACTTC. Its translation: CASRTGGGGSEEQYF.

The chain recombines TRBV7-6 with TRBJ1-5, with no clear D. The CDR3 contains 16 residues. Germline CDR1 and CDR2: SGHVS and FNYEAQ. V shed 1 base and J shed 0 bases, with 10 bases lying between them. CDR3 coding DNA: TGTGCCAGCAGCTTAGGAGGACGGTATAGCAATCAGCCCCAGCATTTT. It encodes CASSLGGRYSNQPQHF.

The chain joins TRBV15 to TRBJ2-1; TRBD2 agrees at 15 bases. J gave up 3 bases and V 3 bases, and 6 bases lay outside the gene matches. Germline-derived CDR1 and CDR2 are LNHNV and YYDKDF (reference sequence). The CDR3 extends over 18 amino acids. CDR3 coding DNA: TGTGCCACCAGCAGGAAAGGACTAGCGGGAGGGAACTACAATGAGCAGTTCTTC. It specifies CATSRKGLAGGNYNEQFF.

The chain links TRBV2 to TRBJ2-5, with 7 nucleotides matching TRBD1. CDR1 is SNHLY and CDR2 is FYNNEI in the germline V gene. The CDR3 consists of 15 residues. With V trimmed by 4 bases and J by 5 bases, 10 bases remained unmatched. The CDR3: CASSVDQGDLETQYF. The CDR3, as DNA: TGTGCCAGCAGTGTGGACCAGGGGGATCTGGAGACCCAGTACTTC.

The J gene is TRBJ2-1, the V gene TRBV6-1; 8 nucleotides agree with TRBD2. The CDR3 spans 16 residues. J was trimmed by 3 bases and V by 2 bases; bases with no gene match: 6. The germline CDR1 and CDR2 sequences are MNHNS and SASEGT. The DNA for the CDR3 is TGTGCCAGCAGTGAATCCATAGCGGGAATCTACAATGAGCAGTTCTTC. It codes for CASSESIAGIYNEQFF.